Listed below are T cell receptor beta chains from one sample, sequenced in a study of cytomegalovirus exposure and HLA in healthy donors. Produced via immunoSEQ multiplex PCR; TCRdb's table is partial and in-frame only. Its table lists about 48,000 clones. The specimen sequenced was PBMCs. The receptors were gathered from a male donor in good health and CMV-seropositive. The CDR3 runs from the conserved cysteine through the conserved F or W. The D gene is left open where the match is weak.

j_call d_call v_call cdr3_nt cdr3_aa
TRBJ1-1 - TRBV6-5 TGCGCCAGCAGCTCCGTTTCTGAAGCTTTCTTT CASSSVSEAFF
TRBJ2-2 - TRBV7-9 TGTGCCAGCAGCTTAACCAGGGACACCCCCGGGGAGCTGTTTTTT CASSLTRDTPGELFF
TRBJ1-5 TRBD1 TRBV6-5 TGTGCCAGCAGTGGACAGGGGGCGGACCAGCCCCAGCATTTT CASSGQGADQPQHF
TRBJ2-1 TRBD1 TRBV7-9 TGTGCCAGCAGCTTAGGCTGGGACAGCCACAATGAGCAGTTCTTC CASSLGWDSHNEQFF
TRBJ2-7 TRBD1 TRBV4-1 TGCGCCAGCAGCCAAGCGGACAGGCTCTACGAGCAGTACTTC CASSQADRLYEQYF
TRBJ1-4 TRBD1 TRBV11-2 TGTGCCAGCAGCTTGAGTACAGGGGAGAAACTGTTTTTT CASSLSTGEKLFF
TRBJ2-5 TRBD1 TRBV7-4 TGTGCCAGCAGCCCGACGCGGACTCCCTGGGACAGCGAAGAGACCCAGTACTTC CASSPTRTPWDSEETQYF
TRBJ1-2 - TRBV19 TGTGCCAGTAGGTACCGGGACACAGCTAACTATGGCTACACCTTC CASRYRDTANYGYTF
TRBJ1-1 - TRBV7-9 TGTGCCAGCACCCCTCTGTGGGGGGTGAACACTGAAGCTTTCTTT CASTPLWGVNTEAFF
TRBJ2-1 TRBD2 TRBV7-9 TGTGCCAGCAGCCCGGGACTAGCGGGGTCCTCCTACAATGAGCAGTTCTTC CASSPGLAGSSYNEQFF
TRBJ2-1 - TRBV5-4 TGTGCCAGCAGCCCCCTCCGGGACACCCCTCAGAATGAGCAGTTCTTC CASSPLRDTPQNEQFF
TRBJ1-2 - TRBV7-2 TGTGCCAGCAGTCTACCCTCGCAGGGGACTGGCTACACCTTC CASSLPSQGTGYTF
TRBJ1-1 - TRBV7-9 TGTGCCAGCAGCCTTTACGGGGAATACACTGAAGCTTTCTTT CASSLYGEYTEAFF
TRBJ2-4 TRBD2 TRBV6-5 TGTGCCAGGGAAGCGGGACCAGCCAAAAACATTCAGTACTTC CAREAGPAKNIQYF
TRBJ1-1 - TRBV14 TGTGCCAGCAGCCAATCGGCTGCGGGGACTGAAGCTTTCTTT CASSQSAAGTEAFF
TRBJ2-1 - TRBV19 TGTGCCAGTAGTAGTACCGGGGGTTGGTACAATGAGCAGTTCTTC CASSSTGGWYNEQFF
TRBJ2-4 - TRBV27 TGTGCCAGCGGGGCAGGGGCGACGAAAAACATTCAGTACTTC CASGAGATKNIQYF
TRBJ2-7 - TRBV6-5 TGTGCCAGCAGTTTGATCCGGGCCTACGAGCAGTACTTC CASSLIRAYEQYF
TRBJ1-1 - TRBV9 TGTGCCAGCAGCGCGCAGCCGGACACAGACACTGAAGCTTTCTTT CASSAQPDTDTEAFF
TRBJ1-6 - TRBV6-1 TGTGCCAGCAGTGATCGGGTTACGAATAATTCACCCCTCCACTTT CASSDRVTNNSPLHF
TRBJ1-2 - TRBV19 TGTGCCAGTAGTATAGATCGGGGGGGCACTGGCTACACCTTC CASSIDRGGTGYTF
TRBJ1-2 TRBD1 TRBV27 TGTGCCAGCAGTTTTACAGGGGGATCGGATGGCTACACCTTC CASSFTGGSDGYTF
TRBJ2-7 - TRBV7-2 TGTGCCAGCAGCTCTGGTGGCGGGGTCGAGCAGTACTTC CASSSGGGVEQYF
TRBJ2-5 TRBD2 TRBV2 TGTGCCAGCGGACGGGGGGGGGCCCGAGAGACCCAGTACTTC CASGRGGARETQYF
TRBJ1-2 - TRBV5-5 TGTGCCAGCAGCTTTACAGGGATTGTTAACTATGGCTACACCTTC CASSFTGIVNYGYTF
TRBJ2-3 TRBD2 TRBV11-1 TGTGCCAGCAGCTCCTCTAGCGGGGGGGCTTTCACAGATACGCAGTATTTT CASSSSSGGAFTDTQYF
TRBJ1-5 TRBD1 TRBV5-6 TGTGCCAGCAGCTGGACAGGGGGTTGGGATAGCAATCAGCCCCAGCATTTT CASSWTGGWDSNQPQHF
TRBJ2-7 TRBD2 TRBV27 TGTGCCAGCAGTTTAAGAGCGGGAAGCTACGAGCAGTACTTC CASSLRAGSYEQYF
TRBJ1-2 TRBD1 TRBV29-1 TGCAGCGCGTACACTACTACAGGGGGCCATGGCTACACCTTC CSAYTTTGGHGYTF
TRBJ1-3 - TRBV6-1 TGTGCCAGCAGTGAAGCGTCCAGGAATTTT CASSEASRNF
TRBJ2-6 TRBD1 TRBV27 TGTGCCAGCAGCCCCGGACAGGGAACCGGGGCCAACGTCCTGACTTTC CASSPGQGTGANVLTF
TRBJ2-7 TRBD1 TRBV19 TGTGCCAGTAGCCCAACAGGGGAGTCCTACGAGCAGTACTTC CASSPTGESYEQYF
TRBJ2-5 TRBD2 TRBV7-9 TGTGCCAGCACCCTAGCGGGGGGGCTAGAGACCCAGTACTTC CASTLAGGLETQYF
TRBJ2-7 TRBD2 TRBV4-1 TGCGCCAGCAGCCGTAGCGGGGGGACCAACCATTACGAGCAGTACTTC CASSRSGGTNHYEQYF
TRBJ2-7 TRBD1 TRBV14 TGTGCCAGCAGCCAAACCGGGACAGGGCGATACGAGCAGTACTTC CASSQTGTGRYEQYF
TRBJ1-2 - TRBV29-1 TGCAGCGTTGAAGATCGTCCGGGGGTGGCTGGCTACACCTTC CSVEDRPGVAGYTF
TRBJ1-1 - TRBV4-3 TGCGCCAGCAGCCAAGATCCCATGCCAGGGCTGAACACTGAAGCTTTCTTT CASSQDPMPGLNTEAFF
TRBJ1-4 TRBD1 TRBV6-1 TGTGCCAGCAGGACAGACAGGGGGCAGTATGAAAAACTGTTTTTT CASRTDRGQYEKLFF
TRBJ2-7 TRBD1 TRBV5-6 TGTGCCAGCAGCGGGACAGGTATGGACGAGCAGTACTTC CASSGTGMDEQYF
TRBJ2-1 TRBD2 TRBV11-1 TGTGCCAGCAGCTTAGGGACTAGCGGGTTTGCCTACAATGAGCAGTTCTTC CASSLGTSGFAYNEQFF
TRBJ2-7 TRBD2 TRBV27 TGTGCCAGCAGTTTCCGGGCGGGGGGGCTATACGAGCAGTACTTC CASSFRAGGLYEQYF
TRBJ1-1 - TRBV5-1 TGCGCCAGCAGCTTGGCCGGAACTAAGACGGCTTTCTTT CASSLAGTKTAFF
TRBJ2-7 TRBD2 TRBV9 TGTGCCAGCAGCGTAGATTCGGGGGGAAATTCCTACGAGCAGTACTTC CASSVDSGGNSYEQYF
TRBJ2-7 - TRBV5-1 TGCGCCAGCAGCTTTGGAGGCTCGCTCTACGAGCAGTACTTC CASSFGGSLYEQYF
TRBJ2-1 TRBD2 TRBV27 TGTGCCGTTAGGGGGACTAGTGCCTCCAATGAGCAGTTCTTC CAVRGTSASNEQFF
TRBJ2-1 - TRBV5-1 TGCGCCAGCAGCTTACAGGTGTCCTCCTACAATGAGCAGTTCTTC CASSLQVSSYNEQFF
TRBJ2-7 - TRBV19 TGTGCCAGTACTACCGGACTCGGATACGGCGAGCAGTACTTC CASTTGLGYGEQYF
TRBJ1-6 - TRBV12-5 TGTGCTAGTGGTTTGAGAGGGGAGGGGAGCTCCTATAATTCACCCCTCCACTTT CASGLRGEGSSYNSPLHF
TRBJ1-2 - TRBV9 TGTGCCAGCAGCGTAGACAGTGGGGGGGCGGACTATGGCTACACCTTC CASSVDSGGADYGYTF
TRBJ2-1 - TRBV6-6 TGTGCCAGCAGAGGGACTTTCTCCTACAATGAGCAGTTCTTC CASRGTFSYNEQFF
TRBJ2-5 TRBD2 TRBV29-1 TGCAGCGGAACGACTAGCGGGGGAGAGACCCAGTACTTC CSGTTSGGETQYF
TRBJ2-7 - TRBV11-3 TGTGCCAGCAGCTGTCCAGACTCCTACGAGCAGTACTTC CASSCPDSYEQYF
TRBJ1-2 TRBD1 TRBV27 TGTGCCAGCAGTATGCGGACAGGGGATGGCTACACCTTC CASSMRTGDGYTF
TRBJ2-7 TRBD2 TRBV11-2 TGTGCCAGCAGCTCGGGACTAGCGGGTTCCTACGAGCAGTACTTC CASSSGLAGSYEQYF
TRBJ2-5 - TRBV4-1 TGCGCCAGCAGCGAGAGGGGGCAAGAGACCCAGTACTTC CASSERGQETQYF
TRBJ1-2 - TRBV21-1 TGTGCCAGCAGCAAACTCGGACAGGGGAATGGCTACACCTTC CASSKLGQGNGYTF